This is a list of T cell receptor beta chains from one sample in a study of blood T cells in healthy people across ages. In TCRdb, the 5' RACE reads were re-called with MiXCR into one record per CDR3 protein. The repertoire holds some 1.5 million distinct CDR3 sequences, with 28% as singletons. The specimen was blood. Receptors were obtained from a woman in her thirties in good health. Each CDR3 is given with its conserved first and last residue. Fields, in order: clone size, D gene, V gene, J gene, CDR3 DNA, CDR3 protein. A D gene is named only where the DNA matches it firmly. The size field is filled for only some rows; it gives once, few, many or a size class.

>NA|NA|TRBV5-4|TRBJ2-5
TGTGCCAGCAGCCGGGGCGCGGGGGCGATCCGCTCGGAGACCCAGTACTTC
CASSRGAGAIRSETQYF
>NA|NA|TRBV20-1|TRBJ2-1
TGCAGTGCTAGTCTATTTGCGGGGGCGGCCTACAATGAGCAGTTCTTC
CSASLFAGAAYNEQFF
>NA|NA|TRBV20-1|TRBJ2-7
TGCAGTGCCTCCCCGGTTCAGGAAGCCTCGAACGAGCAGTACTTC
CSASPVQEASNEQYF
>many|NA|TRBV5-1|TRBJ2-3
TGCGCCAGCAGCTTGGTCGTAAAACCTAGCACAGATACGCAGTATTTT
CASSLVVKPSTDTQYF
>NA|TRBD1|TRBV30|TRBJ1-2
TGTGCCTGGAGTGGGACAGGGCACCGTGGCTACACCTTC
CAWSGTGHRGYTF
>NA|NA|TRBV28|TRBJ1-2
TGTGCCAGCAGGACGAAAACTAACTATGGCTACACCTTC
CASRTKTNYGYTF
>few|NA|TRBV29-1|TRBJ2-3
TGCAGCGGCAAACCCGGGGGCCGGGGAGATACGCAGTATTTT
CSGKPGGRGDTQYF
>few|TRBD2|TRBV3-1|TRBJ2-1
TGTGCCAGCAGCCGCCAGATCCGGGGGGGTTTGGTCAATGAGCAGTTCTTC
CASSRQIRGGLVNEQFF
>NA|NA|TRBV5-1|TRBJ1-6
TGCGCCAGCAGCTTGCAGGGGATCATGAATTCACCCCTCCACTTT
CASSLQGIMNSPLHF
>NA|NA|TRBV18|TRBJ2-5
TGTGCCAGCTCCCTCCGAAAGGGGCAAGAGACCCAGTACTTC
CASSLRKGQETQYF
>NA|NA|TRBV5-6|TRBJ1-1
TGTGCCAGCAGCTTGAGGCGGTGGGCTGAAGCTTTCTTT
CASSLRRWAEAFF
>few|TRBD2|TRBV9|TRBJ2-1
TGTGCCAGCAGCGCCTCTAGCGGAGTTTACAATGAGCAGTTCTTC
CASSASSGVYNEQFF
>many|NA|TRBV10-1|TRBJ2-6
TGCGCCAGCAGTGAGTCTAACTCTGGGGCCAACGTCCTGACTTTC
CASSESNSGANVLTF
>NA|NA|TRBV5-1|TRBJ1-1
TGCGCCAGCTTTGGTACAGTGAACACTGAAGCTTTCTTT
CASFGTVNTEAFF
>NA|NA|TRBV18|TRBJ2-5
TGTGCCAGCTCACCGGTGGCAGAGGGAGAGACCCAGTACTTC
CASSPVAEGETQYF
>NA|TRBD1|TRBV5-6|TRBJ1-1
TGTGCCAGCCGCGGGGACAGGTGGAACACTGAAGCTTTCTTT
CASRGDRWNTEAFF
>many|NA|TRBV12-3/TRBV12-4|TRBJ2-7
TGTGCCAGCACTTTCGAGACCATTTCCTACGAGCAGTACTTC
CASTFETISYEQYF
>few|TRBD1|TRBV10-3|TRBJ1-2
TGTGCCATCAGTGCCTCAGGGGGCTATGGCTACACCTTC
CAISASGGYGYTF
>NA|NA|TRBV5-1|TRBJ2-7
TGCGCCGGCAGCGGTGGGGCAATCATAATGGACGAGCAGTACTTC
CAGSGGAIIMDEQYF
>few|NA|TRBV29-1|TRBJ2-3
TGCAGCGTTGAGGAGTCCAGCGGAGATACGCAGTATTTT
CSVEESSGDTQYF
>many|TRBD2|TRBV5-1|TRBJ2-3
TGCGCCAGCAGCTTAACTAGCGGGGGGACCACAGATACGCAGTATTTT
CASSLTSGGTTDTQYF
>NA|TRBD1|TRBV15|TRBJ2-1
TGTGCCACCAGCAGTGACCGGGACAGGGGTAGCAATGAGCAGTTCTTC
CATSSDRDRGSNEQFF
>NA|TRBD1|TRBV5-1|TRBJ2-7
TGCGCCAGCAGCTTGGCGGACAGGGTCTACAATGAGCAGTACTTC
CASSLADRVYNEQYF
>NA|TRBD2|TRBV25-1|TRBJ2-3
TGTGCCAGCAGTGGACCCGGGGCTAGCGGGAAGGGTGATACGCAGTATTTT
CASSGPGASGKGDTQYF
>few|NA|TRBV5-5|TRBJ1-1
TGTGCCAGCAGCTTGGCCTGGGCGAACACTGAAGCTTTCTTT
CASSLAWANTEAFF
>few|TRBD2|TRBV24-1|TRBJ2-5
TGTGCCACCAGTGAGTCGACTAGCGGGAGCAAAGAGACCCAGTACTTC
CATSESTSGSKETQYF